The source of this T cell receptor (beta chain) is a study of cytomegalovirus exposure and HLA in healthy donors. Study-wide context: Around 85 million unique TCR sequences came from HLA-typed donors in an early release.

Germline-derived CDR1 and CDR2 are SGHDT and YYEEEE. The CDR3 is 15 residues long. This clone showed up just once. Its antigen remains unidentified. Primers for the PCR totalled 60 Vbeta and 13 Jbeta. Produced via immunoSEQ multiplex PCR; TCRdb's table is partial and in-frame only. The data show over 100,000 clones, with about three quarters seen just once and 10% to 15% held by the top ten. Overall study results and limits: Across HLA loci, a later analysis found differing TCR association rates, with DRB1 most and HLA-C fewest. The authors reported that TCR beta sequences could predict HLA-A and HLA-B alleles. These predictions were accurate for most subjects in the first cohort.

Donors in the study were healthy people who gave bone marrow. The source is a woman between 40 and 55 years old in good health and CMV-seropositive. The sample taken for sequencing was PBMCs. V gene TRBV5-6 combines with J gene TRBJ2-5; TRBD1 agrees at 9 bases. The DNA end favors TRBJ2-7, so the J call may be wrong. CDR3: CASSLPPGQGYEQYF. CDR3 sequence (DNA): TGTGCCAGCAGCTTACCCCCGGGACAGGGCTACGAGCAGTACTTC.